These T cell receptor beta chains were read from a single sample in a study of spatial heterogeneity in lung cancer. TCRdb reprocessed the 5' RACE reads with MiXCR, giving one entry per CDR3 protein. The sample lists around 95,000 distinct CDR3 sequences; 3.5% to 5% were seen once. Material: lung tumor tissue, obtained at surgery. These receptors all stem from a male donor with early-stage non-small cell lung cancer. CDR3s include the opening cysteine and the closing phenylalanine or tryptophan. The D gene is left open where the match is weak. Clone sizes are given selectively: once, few, many, or a class where the clone is expanded.

d_gene: TRBD1; v_gene: TRBV5-1; len: 14; j_gene: TRBJ1-6; abundance: many; CDR3nt: TGCGCCAGCAGCTTGGCCGGGACAGATTCACCCCTCCACTTT; CDR3aa: CASSLAGTDSPLHF
d_gene: TRBD2; v_gene: TRBV20-1; len: 15; j_gene: TRBJ2-1; abundance: many; CDR3nt: TGCAGTGCTAGAGAGGGAGCGGGAGGGGTGAATGAGCAGTTCTTC; CDR3aa: CSAREGAGGVNEQFF
d_gene: TRBD1; v_gene: TRBV7-2; len: 15; j_gene: TRBJ2-1; abundance: many; CDR3nt: TGTGCCAGCAGCTCACAGGGGAGCTCCTACAATGAGCAGTTCTTC; CDR3aa: CASSSQGSSYNEQFF
d_gene: TRBD2; v_gene: TRBV10-3; len: 15; j_gene: TRBJ2-1; abundance: -; CDR3nt: TGTGCCGCCAGCCGAACCGGGACTATCTTCAATGAGCAGTTCTTC; CDR3aa: CAASRTGTIFNEQFF
d_gene: -; v_gene: TRBV2; len: 12; j_gene: TRBJ2-1; abundance: many; CDR3nt: TGTGCCAGCAGTGAAGCGCCCAATGAGCAGTTCTTC; CDR3aa: CASSEAPNEQFF
d_gene: -; v_gene: TRBV6-1; len: 13; j_gene: TRBJ2-5; abundance: many; CDR3nt: TGTGCCAGCAGTGAATACCGGTCGGAGACCCAGTACTTC; CDR3aa: CASSEYRSETQYF
d_gene: TRBD1; v_gene: TRBV29-1; len: 14; j_gene: TRBJ1-2; abundance: many; CDR3nt: TGCAGCGTCCAGTCGGTGTCAGGGGGCGTCGGCTACACCTTC; CDR3aa: CSVQSVSGGVGYTF
d_gene: -; v_gene: TRBV10-3; len: 13; j_gene: TRBJ2-3; abundance: many; CDR3nt: TGTGCCATCGCGGTGGGGGGCCCGGATACGCAGTATTTT; CDR3aa: CAIAVGGPDTQYF
d_gene: -; v_gene: TRBV2; len: 13; j_gene: TRBJ2-7; abundance: few; CDR3nt: TGTGCCAGCAGTGAGTCCCTATGGGACGAGCAGTACTTC; CDR3aa: CASSESLWDEQYF
d_gene: -; v_gene: TRBV20-1; len: 14; j_gene: TRBJ2-1; abundance: many; CDR3nt: TGCAGTGCTAGAGATCGCGGACTTTACAATGAGCAGTTCTTC; CDR3aa: CSARDRGLYNEQFF
d_gene: -; v_gene: TRBV5-1; len: 15; j_gene: TRBJ1-4; abundance: many; CDR3nt: TGCGCCAGCAGCCTGAACTGGGGTCCGGGTGAAAAACTGTTTTTT; CDR3aa: CASSLNWGPGEKLFF
d_gene: -; v_gene: TRBV9; len: 16; j_gene: TRBJ1-6; abundance: many; CDR3nt: TGTGCCAGCAGCGGACAACAGGGAGTGGTCGATTCACCCCTCCACTTT; CDR3aa: CASSGQQGVVDSPLHF
d_gene: TRBD1; v_gene: TRBV4-2; len: 16; j_gene: TRBJ1-5; abundance: many; CDR3nt: TGTGCCAGCAGCCAAGAACAGGGGGCACTATACCAGCCCCAGCATTTT; CDR3aa: CASSQEQGALYQPQHF
d_gene: TRBD1; v_gene: TRBV6-5; len: 14; j_gene: TRBJ1-4; abundance: few; CDR3nt: TGTGCCAGCAGCACGGACAGGGTTTATGAAAAACTGTTTTTT; CDR3aa: CASSTDRVYEKLFF